A selection of T cell receptor beta chains follows, all from one sample in a study of sequential checkpoint blockade in melanoma. Clones were sequenced by immunoSEQ multiplex PCR, and TCRdb holds only the in-frame ones, with some missing. The table includes 30,000 to 40,000 clones, 70% to 90% detected once. The sequences come from CD8+ T cells sorted from blood (inferred from file names), collected from a patient given nivolumab and ipilimumab in sequence. These receptors were obtained from a human donor with melanoma. Both conserved end residues are part of each CDR3. Each record gives: V gene, D gene, clone size, J gene, CDR3 protein, CDR3 DNA. A D gene is named only where the DNA matches it firmly. The size entry is marked missing in some rows and otherwise reads once, few, many or a size class.

v_call: TRBV5-1
d_call: -
clone_size: -
j_call: TRBJ2-7
cdr3_aa: CASSLARGSDYEQYF
cdr3_nt: TGCGCCAGCAGCTTGGCCAGGGGTAGCGACTACGAGCAGTACTTC

v_call: TRBV6-1
d_call: -
clone_size: -
j_call: TRBJ2-7
cdr3_aa: CAIAPDISYEQYF
cdr3_nt: TGTGCCATCGCTCCAGACATCTCCTACGAGCAGTACTTC

v_call: TRBV19
d_call: -
clone_size: -
j_call: TRBJ1-1
cdr3_aa: CASSIVGGGNTEAFF
cdr3_nt: TGTGCCAGTAGTATAGTCGGGGGAGGGAACACTGAAGCTTTCTTT

v_call: TRBV19
d_call: -
clone_size: -
j_call: TRBJ2-7
cdr3_aa: CASKSGAGEQYF
cdr3_nt: TGTGCCAGTAAGTCAGGGGCTGGCGAGCAGTACTTC

v_call: TRBV13
d_call: -
clone_size: few
j_call: TRBJ1-4
cdr3_aa: CASSLGLRGEKLFF
cdr3_nt: TGTGCCAGCAGCTTAGGACTCAGAGGGGAAAAACTGTTTTTT

v_call: TRBV4-3
d_call: TRBD2
clone_size: -
j_call: TRBJ2-3
cdr3_aa: CASSQDFGGRLARADTQYF
cdr3_nt: TGCGCCAGCAGCCAAGATTTTGGCGGGAGGCTTGCGAGGGCAGATACGCAGTATTTT

v_call: TRBV27
d_call: -
clone_size: -
j_call: TRBJ2-5
cdr3_aa: CASSAGRLTGEQYF
cdr3_nt: TGTGCCAGCAGTGCCGGGCGTCTTACGGGGGAGCAGTACTTC

v_call: TRBV7-9
d_call: -
clone_size: once
j_call: TRBJ2-3
cdr3_aa: CASSAPGSADTQYF
cdr3_nt: TGTGCCAGCAGCGCCCCAGGGTCAGCAGATACGCAGTATTTT

v_call: TRBV4-3
d_call: -
clone_size: -
j_call: TRBJ1-5
cdr3_aa: CASSQGPVNQPQHF
cdr3_nt: TGCGCCAGCAGCCAAGGGCCAGTCAATCAGCCCCAGCATTTT

v_call: TRBV27
d_call: TRBD1
clone_size: -
j_call: TRBJ1-1
cdr3_aa: CASRGTAANTEAFF
cdr3_nt: TGTGCCAGCAGGGGGACAGCAGCAAACACTGAAGCTTTCTTT

v_call: TRBV5-1
d_call: -
clone_size: -
j_call: TRBJ1-1
cdr3_aa: CASRRNAGEAFF
cdr3_nt: TGCGCCAGCAGAAGGAATGCGGGTGAAGCTTTCTTT

v_call: TRBV6-5
d_call: -
clone_size: -
j_call: TRBJ1-5
cdr3_aa: CASSYSAGPEPQHF
cdr3_nt: TGTGCCAGCAGTTACTCCGCAGGGCCGGAGCCCCAGCATTTT

v_call: TRBV10-3
d_call: -
clone_size: -
j_call: TRBJ1-1
cdr3_aa: CAISASLGMNTEAFF
cdr3_nt: TGTGCCATCAGTGCCTCCCTTGGCATGAACACTGAAGCTTTCTTT

v_call: TRBV5-4
d_call: -
clone_size: -
j_call: TRBJ2-7
cdr3_aa: CASSHGGPGNEQYF
cdr3_nt: TGTGCCAGCAGCCATGGGGGCCCGGGGAACGAGCAGTACTTC

v_call: TRBV4-2
d_call: TRBD1
clone_size: few
j_call: TRBJ2-3
cdr3_aa: CASSQLSGTGEFMGTDTQYF
cdr3_nt: TGTGCCAGCAGCCAATTATCCGGGACAGGGGAGTTTATGGGGACAGATACGCAGTATTTT

v_call: TRBV2
d_call: TRBD2
clone_size: -
j_call: TRBJ2-5
cdr3_aa: CASRARGGSGVYQETQYF
cdr3_nt: TGTGCCAGCAGAGCAAGGGGCGGGAGTGGGGTTTACCAAGAGACCCAGTACTTC

v_call: TRBV7-9
d_call: TRBD2
clone_size: -
j_call: TRBJ2-3
cdr3_aa: CASSLVQGLAKEGDTQYF
cdr3_nt: TGTGCCAGCAGCTTAGTACAGGGACTAGCAAAGGAAGGAGATACGCAGTATTTT

v_call: TRBV6-5
d_call: -
clone_size: -
j_call: TRBJ2-1
cdr3_aa: CASTPGLMVEQFF
cdr3_nt: TGTGCCAGCACCCCAGGCCTCATGGTCGAGCAGTTCTTC

v_call: TRBV6-6
d_call: -
clone_size: -
j_call: TRBJ1-2
cdr3_aa: CASSYVEDYGYTF
cdr3_nt: TGTGCCAGCAGTTACGTTGAGGACTATGGCTACACCTTC

v_call: TRBV4-1
d_call: -
clone_size: once
j_call: TRBJ2-6
cdr3_aa: CASSQVAPGANVLTF
cdr3_nt: TGCGCCAGCAGCCAAGTGGCACCGGGGGCCAACGTCCTGACTTTC

v_call: TRBV25-1
d_call: -
clone_size: -
j_call: TRBJ2-1
cdr3_aa: CASSGLNNEQFF
cdr3_nt: TGTGCCAGCAGTGGGCTTAACAATGAGCAGTTCTTC

v_call: TRBV9
d_call: TRBD2
clone_size: once
j_call: TRBJ2-1
cdr3_aa: CASSPRLAPYNEQFF
cdr3_nt: TGTGCCAGCAGCCCAAGACTAGCTCCCTACAATGAGCAGTTCTTC

v_call: TRBV27
d_call: -
clone_size: few
j_call: TRBJ2-1
cdr3_aa: CASSLGAASYNEQFF
cdr3_nt: TGTGCCAGCAGTTTAGGGGCTGCCTCTTACAATGAGCAGTTCTTC